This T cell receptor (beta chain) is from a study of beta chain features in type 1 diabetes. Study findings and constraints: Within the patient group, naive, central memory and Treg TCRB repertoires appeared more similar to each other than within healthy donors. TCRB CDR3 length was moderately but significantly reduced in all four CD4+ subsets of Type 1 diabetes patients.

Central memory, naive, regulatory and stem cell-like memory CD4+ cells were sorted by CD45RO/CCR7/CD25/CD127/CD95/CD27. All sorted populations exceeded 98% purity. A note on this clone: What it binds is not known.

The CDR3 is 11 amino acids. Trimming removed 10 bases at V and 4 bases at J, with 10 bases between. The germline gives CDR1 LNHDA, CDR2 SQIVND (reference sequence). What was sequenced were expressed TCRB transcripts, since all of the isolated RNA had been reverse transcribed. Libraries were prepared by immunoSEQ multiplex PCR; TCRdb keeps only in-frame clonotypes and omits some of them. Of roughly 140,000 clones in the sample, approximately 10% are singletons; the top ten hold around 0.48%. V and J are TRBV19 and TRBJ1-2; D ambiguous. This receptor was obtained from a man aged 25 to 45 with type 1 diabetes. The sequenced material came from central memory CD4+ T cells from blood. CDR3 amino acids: CATRDIYGYTF. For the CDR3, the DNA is TGTGCCACGCGGGATATCTATGGCTACACCTTC.